This T cell receptor beta chain is drawn from a study of T cells after yellow fever vaccination. Each CDR3 protein is one row after TCRdb ran MiXCR on the 5' RACE reads. The sample lists a few hundred thousand distinct CDR3 sequences, 6.9% seen once, with about 0.9% in the top ten. The CDR3 totals 17 residues. V lost 3 bases, J lost 0 bases, and 15 bases lay in between. This TCR was sampled from a man aged 25 to 40 who received the YFV17D yellow fever vaccine. J is TRBJ2-1 and V is TRBV12-3 or TRBV12-4; D unclear. Sequenced material: CD4+ T cells sorted from PBMCs, taken 15 days after the yellow fever booster vaccination. The CDR3 sequence is CASSLRQLTSSYNEQFF. CDR3 in DNA: TGTGCCAGCAGTTTGAGGCAGTTGACGAGCTCCTACAATGAGCAGTTCTTC.